The clone carrying this T cell receptor beta chain was observed many times. Its antigen is unidentified. TCRdb ran MiXCR on the 5' RACE reads and lists one entry per CDR3 protein. This table holds roughly 160,000 distinct CDR3 sequences, around a tenth found once. This record belongs to a study of CD8 T cells in ankylosing spondylitis. Study results and caveats: The study looked at matched synovial fluid samples from ankylosing spondylitis patients. Disease-linked clones were reported to be significantly enriched there. Those disease-linked clones were CD8+; they were also relatively rare in peripheral blood.

This CDR3 has 15 amino acids. The ends lost 2 bases at V and 3 bases at J; junction bases unmatched: 3. Germline V lookup: CDR1 MGHRA, CDR2 YSYEKL. The chain has TRBV4-1 and TRBJ1-4, with 7 bases matching TRBD1. Sequenced sample: blood, either unsorted or a sorted T cell fraction (not recorded which). This TCR was recovered from a male donor with ankylosing spondylitis or in good health (not recorded which). The DNA of the CDR3 is TGCGCCAGCAGCCAATACGGGACAGCTAATGAAAAACTGTTTTTT. Its translation is CASSQYGTANEKLFF.